This is a list of T cell receptor beta chains from one sample in a study of shared clonotypes between healthy human individuals. Assay used: immunoSEQ multiplex PCR; TCRdb lists only in-frame clones, some missing. The table has roughly 1.4 million clones, approximately 98.5% seen once. The sample taken for sequencing was naive CD4+ T cells sorted from blood. These receptors all come from a young man in good health. Each CDR3 is given with its conserved first and last residue. Fields, in order: V gene, J gene, D gene, CDR3 protein. D genes are given only for firm matches.

TRBV5-4	TRBJ2-1	TRBD2	CASSAGLAGAFGNEQFF
TRBV11-3	TRBJ1-2	-	CASNPSRQNGYTF
TRBV7-3	TRBJ2-3	TRBD1	CASSLTPQGVNTQYF
TRBV19	TRBJ1-4	TRBD1	CASSNSGTGVEKLFF
TRBV5-5	TRBJ2-7	TRBD1	CASSLPGGSYEQYF
TRBV10-3	TRBJ2-1	-	CAISRSQGENEQFF
TRBV5-1	TRBJ1-3	-	CASSSQGSGNTIYF
TRBV7-9	TRBJ2-5	-	CASSYGVPSYQETQYF
TRBV2	TRBJ1-1	-	CASSAGRTEAFF
TRBV9	TRBJ2-7	-	CASSVGAGIPYEQYF
TRBV28	TRBJ2-6	-	CASASSGSGANVLTF
TRBV7-2	TRBJ2-7	TRBD2	CASSLIAGAYEQYF
TRBV18	TRBJ2-1	-	CASSPFGGRLDEQFF
TRBV21-1	TRBJ2-1	-	CASSKRGHIEQFF
TRBV18	TRBJ2-5	-	CASSPRNRPRGETQYF
TRBV19	TRBJ2-7	TRBD1	CASRDRNYEQYF
TRBV5-1	TRBJ2-1	-	CASSLSGSLSYNEQFF
TRBV9	TRBJ2-5	TRBD1	CASSVATGGSQETQYF
TRBV5-4	TRBJ2-5	TRBD2	CASSLQGLAGVRETQYF
TRBV18	TRBJ2-7	-	CASSPQISYEQYF
TRBV7-2	TRBJ1-2	TRBD1	CASSPSTGNGYTF
TRBV19	TRBJ2-7	-	CASSNLWYEQYF
TRBV28	TRBJ2-1	TRBD1	CASSLDRVFGNEQFF
TRBV6-5	TRBJ1-1	-	CASSQRQRMNTEAFF
TRBV7-2	TRBJ2-1	TRBD2	CASSLVGSTSGTEQFF
TRBV10-3	TRBJ1-2	-	CAISESDNNYGYTF
TRBV10-3	TRBJ2-7	TRBD2	CAISLAATYEQYF
TRBV10-1	TRBJ2-7	-	CAKDGLEPSYEQYF
TRBV18	TRBJ2-1	-	CASSPPGVNEQFF
TRBV2	TRBJ2-1	TRBD2	CASSVPTSGSGNEQFF
TRBV7-6	TRBJ1-2	TRBD1	CASSLARGTDYGYTF
TRBV5-6	TRBJ1-1	TRBD1	CASSLDRGEAYTEAFF
TRBV5-1	TRBJ2-2	-	CASSLDDRGGRLRNTGELFF
TRBV5-1	TRBJ1-2	-	CASQGGDYGYTF
TRBV7-8	TRBJ2-1	TRBD2	CASSLTSGGRTSYNEQFF
TRBV5-4	TRBJ2-5	TRBD2	CASSLIAGETQYF
TRBV5-1	TRBJ2-3	TRBD1	CASSLGTGADTQYF
TRBV9	TRBJ2-7	-	CASSVAALGPYEQYF
TRBV14	TRBJ2-2	TRBD2	CASSQEGGGLAELFF
TRBV28	TRBJ1-2	TRBD1	CASSSAWDRAYYGYTF
TRBV7-2	TRBJ1-1	-	CASSLLGGRSTEAFF